This T cell receptor beta chain was sequenced during a study of shared clonotypes between healthy human individuals. Study observations and caveats: A handful of donors showed sharing of approximately 4.7% of naive CD4 clonotypes. Naive subsets tended to show greater estimated richness than memory subsets.

Method: immunoSEQ multiplex PCR; TCRdb's copy keeps in-frame clones and lacks some. The data hold 2.5 million or so clones, with around 94% observed a single time. The table lists this clone with a count of one. Antigen specificity is unknown. Per the germline V gene, CDR1 is SGHNT and CDR2 is YYREEE (reference sequence). Between the trimmed V and J ends, which lost 6 bases and 5 bases, there was a span of 14 bases. The CDR3 spans 13 residues. The chain combines TRBV5-4 with TRBJ2-5; D unclear. Sequencing was done on a sample of naive CD4+ T cells sorted from blood. Described subset: CD45RA+ positively selected. This clonotype was obtained from a man between 18 and 29 years old in good health. The CDR3 DNA reads as TGTGCCAGCAACCCCCGAGGCGGTGAGACCCAGTACTTC. It specifies CASNPRGGETQYF. Full variable domain (rest looked up from reference TRBV5-4 and TRBJ2-5): ETGVTQSPTHLIKTRGQQVTLRCSSQSGHNTVSWYQQALGQGPQFIFQYYREEENGRGNFPPRFSGLQFPNYSSELNVNALELDDSALYLCASNPRGGETQYFGPGTRLLVL.